Presented here are 23 T cell receptor beta chains from one specimen sequenced in a study of blood T cell repertoires in COVID-19. Clones were sequenced by immunoSEQ multiplex PCR, and TCRdb holds only the in-frame ones, with some missing. The sample includes roughly 250,000 clones, approximately 80% of them seen just once. Specimen: peripheral blood. These receptors were obtained from a human donor in a cohort sampled during active COVID-19.

This rearrangement joins TRBV3-1 (or the pseudogene TRBV3-2) to TRBJ2-7; D may be TRBD2 (6 bases). There are 15 residues in the CDR3. V gave up 2 bases and J gave up 1 base, with 12 bases separating them. Germline CDR1 is LGHDT and CDR2 is YNNKEL (reference sequence). CDR3 DNA sequence: TGTGCCAGCAGCCAACCCGGGAGCCGGTCCTACGAGCAGTACTTC. Translating it yields CASSQPGSRSYEQYF.

The chain has TRBV4-1 and TRBJ1-6; TRBD1 is a possible D gene (6 bases). Trimming took 3 bases from V and 8 from J, leaving 11 bases between them. The CDR3 covers 14 residues. CDR1 MGHRA and CDR2 YSYEKL come from the germline V gene. The CDR3 bases are TGCGCCAGCAGCCAGATCAGGGGAGATTCACCCCTCCACTTT. Amino acid sequence: CASSQIRGDSPLHF.

The V call is TRBV5-1, the J call TRBJ2-2; D is unresolved. The CDR3 runs 14 residues. Looked up from germline, CDR1 is SGHRS and CDR2 is YFSETQ. With 1 base removed from V and 3 bases from J, the gap between germline ends came to 7 bases. The CDR3 nucleotides are TGCGCCAGCAGCTTGCGCACAGACACCGGGGAGCTGTTTTTT. It codes for CASSLRTDTGELFF.

This rearrangement joins TRBV2 to TRBJ1-5; TRBD1 aligns across 9 bases. V lost 9 bases, J lost 4 bases, and 4 bases stayed unmatched. This CDR3 is built from 13 residues. Per germline, CDR1 SNHLY and CDR2 FYNNEI. CDR3: CASSTGGNQPQHF. In DNA form, the CDR3 reads TGTGCCAGTTCGACAGGGGGGAATCAGCCCCAGCATTTT.

The rearrangement links TRBV7-5 to TRBJ2-5; the D call of TRBD2 is as the table states it, not checked on the DNA. TRBV7-5 is a pseudogene. CDR3 length: 13 residues. The CDR3 sequence: CARSLATQETQYF. CDR3 DNA: TGTGCCAGAAGCTTAGCTACTCAAGAGACCCAGTACTTC.

The DNA of the CDR3 is TGTGCCAGCAGCCTGGGACAGGGTGTATCCGGGGAGCTGTTTTTT. Its protein product is CASSLGQGVSGELFF. This chain connects TRBV7-9 to TRBJ2-2; 9 positions agree with TRBD1. Germline V gives CDR1 SEHNR, CDR2 FQNEAQ (reference sequence). With 5 bases clipped from V and 6 bases from J, the junction kept 7 bases outside the gene matches. The CDR3 has 15 amino acids.

The rearrangement uses TRBV15 and TRBJ1-2; 7 bases are a match to TRBD1. V gave up 5 bases and J gave up 4 bases; unmatched junction bases: 13. There are 16 residues in the CDR3. Germline CDR1 and CDR2: LNHNV and YYDKDF (reference sequence). The CDR3: CATSDWGQRSAYGYTF. Here the CDR3 DNA reads TGTGCCACCAGCGACTGGGGACAGCGGAGCGCCTATGGCTACACCTTC.

The chain uses TRBV6-2 or TRBV6-3 and TRBJ2-3; 7 positions agree with TRBD1. Germline-derived CDR1 and CDR2 are MNHEY and SVGEGT. This CDR3 contains 16 residues. V was clipped by 2 bases and J by 5 bases; unmatched bases: 10. The CDR3 loop reads CASSYPTGTAIDTQYF. The DNA of the CDR3 is TGTGCCAGCAGTTACCCTACCGGGACAGCGATAGATACGCAGTATTTT.

The chain couples TRBV4-1 to TRBJ1-5; TRBD1 matches 7 bases. This CDR3 is 13 amino acids long. V was clipped by 5 bases and J by 4 bases; unmatched bases: 2. Germline CDR1 and CDR2: MGHRA and YSYEKL. The CDR3 reads CASSDRENQPQHF. CDR3 sequence (DNA): TGCGCCAGCAGCGACAGGGAGAATCAGCCCCAGCATTTT.

V usage is TRBV24-1 and J usage is TRBJ2-5; tentative D call: TRBD2 (7 bases). The CDR3 is made up of 16 amino acids. CDR1 and CDR2 (germline): KGHDR, SFDVKD. V was cut by 2 bases and J by 5 bases, with 17 bases left in between. DNA for the CDR3: TGTGCCACCAGTGATTATGGTGGGGGGGCCAGTGAGACCCAGTACTTC. It is translated as CATSDYGGGASETQYF.

The V and J genes are TRBV4-1 and TRBJ2-3; D possibly corresponds to TRBD1 (5 bases). The CDR3 sequence is 14 residues long. V was cut by 4 bases and J by 4 bases, with 12 bases left in between. Germline V lookup: CDR1 MGHRA, CDR2 YSYEKL. CDR3 in DNA: TGCGCCAGCAGCCCGACAGCTTTCCCAGATACGCAGTATTTT. This translates into CASSPTAFPDTQYF.

CDR3 in DNA: TGTGCCAGCAGCTCGACTAGCGACCAAGAGACCCAGTACTTC. Translating gives CASSSTSDQETQYF. The genes are TRBV7-2 and TRBJ2-5, with 8 bases matching TRBD2. J lost 0 bases, V lost 4 bases, and 1 base had no gene match. The CDR3 length is 14 residues. Germline V gives CDR1 SGHTA, CDR2 FQGNSA.

This chain connects TRBV14 to TRBJ2-7; 10 bases line up with TRBD2. Germline CDR1 is SGHDN and CDR2 is FVKESK. The length of the CDR3 is 15 residues. V shed 2 bases, J shed 2 bases, and the junction held 3 bases outside the gene matches. This CDR3 reads CASSQMSGGAYEQYF. In DNA, the CDR3 is TGTGCCAGCAGCCAAATGAGCGGGGGGGCCTACGAGCAGTACTTC.

Comments on this clone: Within the sample, other DNA sequences also encode this same CDR3. CDR3 coding DNA: TGTGCCAGCAGCCAAAGAGGGGAGACCCAGTACTTC. It encodes CASSQRGETQYF. The chain combines TRBV3-1 (or the pseudogene TRBV3-2) with TRBJ2-5; tentative D call: TRBD2 (5 bases). Trimming removed 2 bases at V and 5 bases at J, with 6 bases between. This CDR3 spans 12 amino acids. Germline V gives CDR1 LGHDT, CDR2 YNNKEL (reference sequence).

V is TRBV19 and J is TRBJ2-7, with TRBD1 as a possible D gene (6 bases). V lost 1 base and J 4 bases, leaving 14 bases between the germline ends. Germline V lookup: CDR1 LNHDA, CDR2 SQIVND (reference sequence). The CDR3 has 15 amino acids. CDR3 amino acids: CASSIVAGATYEQYF. In DNA, the CDR3 is TGTGCCAGTAGTATAGTGGCAGGGGCGACGTACGAGCAGTACTTC.

The chain joins TRBV12-3 or TRBV12-4 to TRBJ2-1; tentatively, D is TRBD1 (6 bases). The ends were cut back, 8 bases at V and 7 bases at J, with 15 bases in the middle. This CDR3 region has 13 residues. The DNA of the CDR3 is TGTGCCAGCTTAGGCAGGGGTGGTAATGAGCAGTTCTTC. Its protein is CASLGRGGNEQFF.

V and J are TRBV19 and TRBJ1-6; D gene uncertain. Germline V lookup: CDR1 LNHDA, CDR2 SQIVND (reference sequence). The CDR3 consists of 13 residues. Trimming took 4 bases from V and 8 from J, leaving 9 bases between them. As DNA, the CDR3 is TGTGCCAGTAGTACGGGGTTTGATTCACCCCTCCACTTT. Its translation: CASSTGFDSPLHF.

This clone was observed a handful of times. This chain joins TRBV6-4 and TRBJ2-1; TRBD2 agrees at 8 bases. Germline CDR1 reads MRHNA; CDR2 reads SNTAGT. V lost 8 bases to trimming and J lost 4 bases; unmatched junction nucleotides: 7. CDR3 length: 14 amino acids. As DNA, the CDR3 is TGTGCCAGCGAGCGGGAGCGGGGATACAATGAGCAGTTCTTC. It is translated as CASERERGYNEQFF.

Regarding this clone: Other DNA sequences of this sample code for an identical CDR3. This rearrangement joins TRBV27 to TRBJ2-3; 8 nucleotides line up with TRBD2. The CDR3 loop spans 15 amino acids. Trimming at V came to 5 bases and at J to 0 bases, leaving 4 bases not matched to a gene. CDR1 and CDR2 (germline): MNHEY, SMNVEV (reference sequence). The CDR3 here is CASSLSGASTDTQYF. Here the CDR3 DNA reads TGTGCCAGCAGTCTTAGCGGGGCTAGCACAGATACGCAGTATTTT.

The genes are TRBV2 and TRBJ2-7; the D is unclear. Trimming left V 2 bases short and J 1 base short, with 9 bases between. The CDR3 runs 14 residues. Germline CDR1 and CDR2: SNHLY and FYNNEI. CDR3 DNA sequence: TGTGCCAGCAGTGAAACGACAATATCCTACGAGCAGTACTTC. Translating gives CASSETTISYEQYF.

This chain uses TRBV4-2 with TRBJ2-2, with D unclear. The germline V gene encodes CDR1 LGHNA and CDR2 YNFKEQ. Trimming took 0 bases from V and 6 from J, leaving 8 bases between them. The CDR3 loop spans 14 amino acids. CDR3 loop: CASSQEVEAGELFF. The CDR3 DNA reads TGTGCCAGCAGCCAAGAGGTCGAGGCCGGGGAGCTGTTTTTT.

The chain combines TRBV6-5 with TRBJ1-4; D is possibly TRBD1 (5 bases). The ends were cut back, 0 bases at V and 6 bases at J, with 5 bases in the middle. The CDR3 totals 13 residues. Germline lookup yields CDR1 MNHEY and CDR2 SVGAGI. The CDR3 coding sequence is TGTGCCAGCAGTTACTCACAGGATGAAAAACTGTTTTTT. This codes for CASSYSQDEKLFF.

This chain links TRBV18 with TRBJ2-3, with D tentatively TRBD2 (6 bases). The V end lost 4 bases, the J end lost 2 bases, and 19 bases lay between the germline ends. This CDR3 has 17 amino acids. Germline-derived CDR1 and CDR2 are KGHSH and LQKENI. The CDR3 DNA reads as TGTGCCAGCTCACTTACTGCGGGGCTAGCGCCCACAGATACGCAGTATTTT. Protein product: CASSLTAGLAPTDTQYF. The whole variable domain, filled in from reference TRBV18 and TRBJ2-3, reads NAGVMQNPRHLVRRRGQEARLRCSPMKGHSHVYWYRQLPEEGLKFMVYLQKENIIDESGMPKERFSAEFPKEGPSILRIQQVVRGDSAAYFCASSLTAGLAPTDTQYFGPGTRLTVL.